The rows below give T cell receptor beta chains drawn from one sample of a study of PD-L1 blockade in urothelial cancer. The table came from immunoSEQ multiplex PCR; TCRdb's copy has only in-frame clones and leaves some out. The sample records about 74,000 clones, around 80% being singletons. Material: PBMCs, obtained around atezolizumab (anti-PD-L1) treatment. The receptor source for this set is a man between 65 and 85 years old with urothelial cancer. The CDR3 runs from the conserved cysteine through the conserved F or W. D genes are given only for firm matches. Rows give clone size only sometimes, using once, few, many, or a class for an expanded clone.

V gene: TRBV5-1; D gene: -; clone size: -; J gene: TRBJ2-5; CDR3 DNA: TGCGCCAGCAGCTTGGGGAACATAGCGGACCCAAGGGAGACCCAGTACTTC; CDR3 protein: CASSLGNIADPRETQYF
V gene: TRBV11-1; D gene: TRBD2; clone size: -; J gene: TRBJ2-5; CDR3 DNA: TGTGCCAGCAGCTTAGGGGGACTAGCGGGATCGGAGACCCAGTACTTC; CDR3 protein: CASSLGGLAGSETQYF
V gene: TRBV2; D gene: TRBD2; clone size: -; J gene: TRBJ2-3; CDR3 DNA: TGTGCCAGCAGTGTTTGGACTAGCGTAACAGATACGCAGTATTTT; CDR3 protein: CASSVWTSVTDTQYF
V gene: TRBV25-1; D gene: -; clone size: -; J gene: TRBJ1-1; CDR3 DNA: TGTGCCAGCAGTGGACTCTCGGCAGGGTCGGATGAAGCTTTCTTT; CDR3 protein: CASSGLSAGSDEAFF
V gene: TRBV5-1; D gene: TRBD2; clone size: -; J gene: TRBJ2-3; CDR3 DNA: TGCGCCAGCAGCTTAGCGGGAGTGACAGATACGCAGTATTTT; CDR3 protein: CASSLAGVTDTQYF
V gene: TRBV4-2; D gene: TRBD1; clone size: -; J gene: TRBJ2-7; CDR3 DNA: TGTGCCAGCAGCCAGGGACAGGATCTCGAGCAGTACTTC; CDR3 protein: CASSQGQDLEQYF
V gene: TRBV5-1; D gene: TRBD2; clone size: -; J gene: TRBJ2-2; CDR3 DNA: TGCGCCAGCAGCCGGCAATCTAGCGGGAGCGGCGGCGGGGAGCTGTTTTTT; CDR3 protein: CASSRQSSGSGGGELFF
V gene: TRBV15; D gene: TRBD2; clone size: once; J gene: TRBJ2-1; CDR3 DNA: TGTGCCACCAGCAGAGATTTGAGCGGGGAGGACAATGAGCAGTTCTTC; CDR3 protein: CATSRDLSGEDNEQFF
V gene: TRBV18; D gene: -; clone size: -; J gene: TRBJ1-5; CDR3 DNA: TGTGCCAGCTCACCAGAAGGGCGGAGGAATCAGCCCCAGCATTTT; CDR3 protein: CASSPEGRRNQPQHF
V gene: TRBV5-1; D gene: -; clone size: -; J gene: TRBJ2-5; CDR3 DNA: TGCGCCAGCAGCTCGGGACCGACTAGAGTAGTGAACGGGACCCAGTACTTC; CDR3 protein: CASSSGPTRVVNGTQYF
V gene: TRBV10-2; D gene: -; clone size: -; J gene: TRBJ1-5; CDR3 DNA: TGCGCCAGCAGTCCGGACAGTCGTCAGCCCCAGCATTTT; CDR3 protein: CASSPDSRQPQHF
V gene: TRBV28; D gene: TRBD1; clone size: -; J gene: TRBJ1-5; CDR3 DNA: TGTGCCAGCAGAGCGCCCGGGACAGCGCTCAATCAGCCCCAGCATTTT; CDR3 protein: CASRAPGTALNQPQHF
V gene: TRBV28; D gene: -; clone size: -; J gene: TRBJ1-1; CDR3 DNA: TGTGCCAGCAGACCCCCTGGAGAGACTGAAGCTTTCTTT; CDR3 protein: CASRPPGETEAFF
V gene: TRBV7-3; D gene: -; clone size: -; J gene: TRBJ2-1; CDR3 DNA: TGTGCCAGCAGCTCCAACACCCACAATGAGCAGTTCTTC; CDR3 protein: CASSSNTHNEQFF
V gene: TRBV19; D gene: TRBD1; clone size: -; J gene: TRBJ1-2; CDR3 DNA: TGTGCCAGTAGTTTCCCGGCAGGGGGCTTTGGCTACACCTTC; CDR3 protein: CASSFPAGGFGYTF
V gene: TRBV2; D gene: -; clone size: few; J gene: TRBJ2-3; CDR3 DNA: TGTGCCAGCACCGCAACAGGCGCATCGTTGGATACGCAGTATTTT; CDR3 protein: CASTATGASLDTQYF
V gene: TRBV14; D gene: -; clone size: -; J gene: TRBJ2-6; CDR3 DNA: TGTGCCAGCAGCCTGAGCTCTGGGGCCAACGTCCTGACTTTC; CDR3 protein: CASSLSSGANVLTF
V gene: TRBV2; D gene: -; clone size: -; J gene: TRBJ1-2; CDR3 DNA: TGTGCCAGCAGTGACGGGGGGCCAGCTAACTATGGCTACACCTTC; CDR3 protein: CASSDGGPANYGYTF
V gene: TRBV19; D gene: TRBD1; clone size: once; J gene: TRBJ2-7; CDR3 DNA: TGTGCCAGTAGCCCAACAGGGGACGAGCAGTACTTC; CDR3 protein: CASSPTGDEQYF
V gene: TRBV19; D gene: TRBD1; clone size: -; J gene: TRBJ1-2; CDR3 DNA: TGTGCCAGTAGTCTCAGGACTCCGGGACAGCGAAAGACGAACTATGGCTACACCTTC; CDR3 protein: CASSLRTPGQRKTNYGYTF
V gene: TRBV5-6; D gene: -; clone size: -; J gene: TRBJ2-7; CDR3 DNA: TGTGCCAGCAGCTCGCGATACGAGCAGTACTTC; CDR3 protein: CASSSRYEQYF
V gene: TRBV7-6; D gene: TRBD1; clone size: few; J gene: TRBJ2-2; CDR3 DNA: TGTGCCAGCAGCTTAGCAGCGGCAGGGGGCACCGGGGAGCTGTTTTTT; CDR3 protein: CASSLAAAGGTGELFF
V gene: TRBV29-1; D gene: TRBD1; clone size: -; J gene: TRBJ1-1; CDR3 DNA: TGCAGCGTTGGGGACAGGGCGAGGAACACTGAAGCTTTCTTT; CDR3 protein: CSVGDRARNTEAFF
V gene: TRBV7-9; D gene: TRBD1; clone size: -; J gene: TRBJ1-1; CDR3 DNA: TGTGCCAGTAACAGGGGGGACATGAACACTGAAGCTTTCTTT; CDR3 protein: CASNRGDMNTEAFF